These 5 T cell receptor beta chains originate from one sample sequenced in a study of T cell responses to AZD1222 COVID-19 vaccine. Only in-frame clones appear in the TCRdb table, and some are missing; sequencing was by immunoSEQ multiplex PCR. The sample carries approximately 150,000 clones, more than 85% recorded once. This sample comprised peripheral blood, obtained 28 days after the second AZD1222 dose. Receptors were obtained from an adult who received the AZD1222 COVID-19 vaccine.

The chain carries TRBV7-9 and TRBJ2-6, with D possibly TRBD2 on 6 matching bases. V lost 5 bases, J lost 0 bases, and 14 bases lay in between. The CDR3 consists of 17 residues. In germline, CDR1 is SEHNR, CDR2 FQNEAQ (reference sequence). CDR3 sequence (DNA): TGTGCCAGCAGCCTACGTCGGAGGGGCTCTGGGGCCAACGTCCTGACTTTC. Translating it yields CASSLRRRGSGANVLTF.

This clone has only one observation. The chain links TRBV6-6 to TRBJ1-5; D uncertain. Germline CDR1 and CDR2: MNHNY and SVGAGI (reference sequence). Trimming removed 5 bases at V and 0 bases at J, with 8 bases between. The CDR3 contains 14 residues. CDR3 sequence reads: CASSRRGSNQPQHF. CDR3 DNA: TGTGCCAGCAGTCGACGAGGTAGCAATCAGCCCCAGCATTTT.

V usage is TRBV9 and J usage is TRBJ2-5; 11 positions match TRBD2. From germline, CDR1 is SGDLS and CDR2 YYNGEE. V lost 0 bases to trimming and J lost 8 bases; unmatched junction nucleotides: 12. The CDR3 totals 17 residues. The CDR3 loop reads CASSVGALAGGRGTQYF. The CDR3 DNA sequence: TGTGCCAGCAGCGTAGGGGCCCTAGCGGGGGGTAGAGGCACCCAGTACTTC.

This rearrangement joins TRBV5-6 to TRBJ1-2, with D hard to call. Germline V gives CDR1 SGHDT, CDR2 YYEEEE. This CDR3 comprises 18 residues. V lost 5 bases and J lost 1, with 24 bases in between. The CDR3 coding sequence is TGTGCCAGCAGTAGTATAATGTACTTGGGGAATCTTAACTATGGCTACACCTTC. This gives the protein CASSSIMYLGNLNYGYTF.

The chain carries TRBV7-9 and TRBJ1-3; TRBD1 might be the D (5 bases). The CDR3 loop spans 16 amino acids. The V end lost 1 base, the J end lost 2 bases, and 12 bases lay between the germline ends. CDR1 is SEHNR, CDR2 FQNEAQ, per germline (reference sequence). The CDR3 protein is CASSLVLGDPGNTIYF. In DNA, the CDR3 is TGTGCCAGCAGCTTAGTTTTGGGGGATCCTGGAAACACCATATATTTT.